This TCR beta chain comes out of a study of T-cell reconstitution after alpha-beta-depleted transplantation in children. There are many counts of this clonotype. The V gene lost 5 bases and the J gene lost 7 bases, with 6 bases spanning the gap. Germline V lookup: CDR1 SGHTA, CDR2 FQGNSA. The CDR3 is made up of 12 amino acids. Using unique molecular identifiers, the investigators prepared the TCRbeta library. Using its own MiXCR run on the PCR reads, TCRdb lists one record per CDR3 protein. The sample lists roughly 100,000 distinct CDR3 sequences; over 6% were seen once. The genes are TRBV7-2 and TRBJ1-6; no definite D call. The clonotype originates from a boy younger than 10 with acute lymphoblastic leukemia, due to receive a stem cell transplant. Sequenced here: PBMCs, sampled before TCRalphabeta/CD19-depleted stem cell transplant. CDR3 residues: CASSVRNSPLHF. Here the CDR3 DNA reads TGTGCCAGCAGCGTTAGGAATTCACCCCTCCACTTT.